One sample yielded the 2 T cell receptor beta chains listed below, sequenced in a study of control samples from healthy donors and cancer patients. Repertoires were generated with immunoSEQ multiplex PCR, while TCRdb's copy carries only in-frame clones and drops some. The table counts fewer than 250,000 clones; 2.2% lies in the top ten. Specimen: blood. The receptor set was obtained from a woman in her 30s in good health.

The chain uses TRBV5-1 and TRBJ1-2; the match to TRBD1 covers 9 bases. The CDR3 length is 15 residues. From germline, CDR1 is SGHRS and CDR2 YFSETQ. The J segment lost 2 bases and the V segment lost 3 bases, leaving 5 bases of the junction unmatched. The CDR3 region has the DNA TGCGCCAGCAGCTCCTGGGACAGGGCGAACTATGGCTACACCTTC. Translating gives CASSSWDRANYGYTF.

The chain uses TRBV7-9 and TRBJ1-3; possibly TRBD1 for D (5 bases). Germline assignment: CDR1 SEHNR and CDR2 FQNEAQ (reference sequence). Trimming stripped 1 base from V and 2 bases from J, with 9 bases between. This CDR3 region has 15 residues. The CDR3 coding sequence is TGTGCCAGCAGCTTAGTCGGGGGACCTGGAAACACCATATATTTT. Translation: CASSLVGGPGNTIYF. Based on the CDR3 plus reference TRBV7-9 and TRBJ1-3, the full variable domain is DTGVSQNPRHKITKRGQNVTFRCDPISEHNRLYWYRQTLGQGPEFLTYFQNEAQLEKSRLLSDRFSAERPKGSFSTLEIQRTEQGDSAMYLCASSLVGGPGNTIYFGEGSWLTVV.